Listed below are T cell receptor beta chains from one sample, sequenced in a study of cytotoxic CD8 clonotypes in ibrutinib-treated CLL. TCRdb keeps only in-frame clones here, not all; method: immunoSEQ multiplex PCR. The repertoire consists of 20,000 to 30,000 clones, with just under 70% occurring once and the leading ten covering 25% to 30%. Sequenced here: PBMCs, sampled after 24 months of ibrutinib treatment. The source is a human donor with chronic lymphocytic leukemia. The CDR3 runs from the conserved cysteine through the conserved F or W. A D gene is named only where the DNA matches it firmly. Not all rows give a size; the values are once, few, many and, for expanded clones, a class.

d_gene | j_gene | abundance | v_gene | CDR3nt | CDR3aa
. | TRBJ1-3 | few | TRBV18 | TGTGCCAGCTCACCAGGGGCACAATCTGGAAACACCATATATTTT | CASSPGAQSGNTIYF
TRBD1 | TRBJ1-2 | once | TRBV7-8 | TGTGCCAGCAGCTTAAGAGGGACAGGGACTAACTATGGCTACACCTTC | CASSLRGTGTNYGYTF
. | TRBJ1-6 | . | TRBV19 | TGTGCCAGTAGTATAGTAGGGAATCTGGATAATTCACCCCTCCACTTT | CASSIVGNLDNSPLHF
. | TRBJ2-1 | . | TRBV11-3 | TGTGCCAGCAGCTTAGGGGAGGACAATGAGCAGTTCTTC | CASSLGEDNEQFF
. | TRBJ2-1 | . | TRBV10-2 | TGCGCCAGCAGTGAGTTCCCGGCCAAGAGGACGTTCTTC | CASSEFPAKRTFF
TRBD1 | TRBJ1-5 | . | TRBV15 | TGTGCCACCAGCAGAGGGACAGGGAGTCAGCCCCAGCATTTT | CATSRGTGSQPQHF
. | TRBJ2-3 | few | TRBV10-1 | TGCGCCAGCAGTGTAGGCCGAGAGTGGGATACGCAGTATTTT | CASSVGREWDTQYF
TRBD2 | TRBJ2-1 | . | TRBV19 | TGTGCCAGTAGCCGACTAGCGGGGGGTTACAATGAGCAGTTCTTC | CASSRLAGGYNEQFF
. | TRBJ1-5 | . | TRBV10-1 | TGCGCCAGGATACCGGGACATATATATAGCAATCAGCCCCAGCATTTT | CARIPGHIYSNQPQHF
. | TRBJ1-6 | . | TRBV27 | TGTGCCAGCAGTCTAGATTACGGTTCACCCCTCCACTTT | CASSLDYGSPLHF